The T cell receptor beta chain described here comes from a study of T cells in Graves' hyperthyroidism and ophthalmopathy. Germline CDR1 is LNHDA and CDR2 is SQIVND (reference sequence). This CDR3 spans 15 amino acids. V lost 3 bases, J lost 4 bases, and 4 bases stayed unmatched. The source material, RNA transcripts, was used to amplify TCR beta CDR3 regions. TCR CDR3 underwent first-round RT-PCR with the HTBI primer set. Each CDR3 protein is one row after TCRdb ran MiXCR on the multiplex PCR reads. This sample has hundreds of thousands of distinct CDR3 sequences, with 15% to 20% found just once. This receptor was obtained from a woman in her thirties or forties with Graves' ophthalmopathy. J is TRBJ2-2 and V is TRBV19; 8 bases line up with TRBD1. The sequencing sample was made of blood. This chain's CDR3 is CASSIRGLGTGELFF. The CDR3, as DNA: TGTGCCAGTAGTATCAGGGGGCTGGGCACCGGGGAGCTGTTTTTT.